This T cell receptor beta chain was retrieved from a study of Graves' ophthalmopathy and Graves' hyperthyroidism. Amplified material comprised TCR beta CDR3 regions derived from RNA transcripts. An opening RT-PCR round employed HTBI primers and preceded a second-round multiplex PCR. TCRdb processed the multiplex PCR reads anew with MiXCR; each CDR3 protein has one entry. The sample yields about 600,000 distinct CDR3 sequences, just under 40% seen once. V trimming: 6 bases; J trimming: 4 bases; junction bases outside the gene matches: 14. This CDR3 is 17 amino acids long. Germline CDR1 and CDR2: SEHNR and FQNEAQ (reference sequence). This clonotype was counted many times.

The rearrangement uses TRBV7-9 and TRBJ1-4; 7 nucleotides line up with TRBD1. Sample: peripheral blood or thyroid tissue (not recorded which). The sequence was obtained from an adult man with Graves' hyperthyroidism. In DNA, the CDR3 is TGTGCCAGCAGTTCTAGCAGGGGGGGGGGCCATAATGAAAAACTGTTTTTT. Translated: CASSSSRGGGHNEKLFF.